This entry lists 26 T cell receptor beta chains sequenced from one sample in a study of blood T cell repertoires in COVID-19. The repertoire was sequenced with immunoSEQ multiplex PCR; TCRdb's copy has only in-frame clones and lacks some. The table shows about 150,000 clones, with approximately 79% occurring only once. Material: PBMCs or T cells enriched from blood (not recorded which). These receptors were obtained from a woman aged 70-85 years in a cohort exposed to, infected with or recovered from COVID-19 (not recorded which).

The chain recombines TRBV7-2 with TRBJ2-3; TRBD2 matches 13 bases. CDR1 SGHTA and CDR2 FQGNSA come from the germline V gene. V dropped 3 bases and J dropped 2; count of bases not matched to a gene: 2. The CDR3 totals 16 residues. CDR3 residues: CASSFGLAGVTDTQYF. The CDR3 DNA sequence: TGTGCCAGCAGCTTTGGACTAGCGGGAGTCACAGATACGCAGTATTTT.

The V call is TRBV27, the J call TRBJ1-6; D gene ambiguous. The CDR3 has 14 amino acids. V was shortened by 6 bases and J by 9 bases, with 15 bases between the two germline ends. In germline, CDR1 is MNHEY, CDR2 SMNVEV (reference sequence). The CDR3 DNA reads TGTGCCAGCAGATGGCACAGTCAAGGTTCACCCCTCCACTTT. This gives the protein CASRWHSQGSPLHF.

The CDR3 loop reads CASSSTGTGNEQYF. The CDR3 nucleotides read TGTGCCAGCAGCTCCACCGGGACTGGGAACGAGCAGTACTTC. The V and J genes are TRBV7-9 and TRBJ2-7; D perhaps matches TRBD2 (6 bases). Trimming took 4 bases from V and 5 from J, leaving 15 bases between them. This CDR3 region has 14 residues. Germline loops: CDR1 SEHNR, CDR2 FQNEAQ (reference sequence).

The chain uses TRBV29-1 and TRBJ2-1, with TRBD2 as a possible D gene (6 bases). CDR1 and CDR2 from the germline V gene are SQVTM and ANQGSEA. This CDR3 has 14 amino acids. V gave up 6 bases and J gave up 8 bases, with 20 bases separating them. The CDR3 coding sequence is TGCAGCGTCCAGGGCGGGAACTACGTAGATGAGCAGTTCTTC. Translated, it gives CSVQGGNYVDEQFF.

This clone was detected a few times. The chain has TRBV5-1 and TRBJ2-7; TRBD2 aligns across 10 bases. The length of the CDR3 is 15 residues. J was trimmed by 0 bases and V by 5 bases; bases with no gene match: 5. Germline lookup yields CDR1 SGHRS and CDR2 YFSETQ. As DNA, the CDR3 is TGCGCCAGCAGAGTGGCTAGCGGGAGCTCCTACGAGCAGTACTTC. It codes for CASRVASGSSYEQYF.

This chain uses TRBV24-1 with TRBJ2-1, with D hard to call. CDR1 is KGHDR and CDR2 is SFDVKD in the germline V gene. V dropped 7 bases and J dropped 6 bases, with 18 bases sitting between them. The CDR3 consists of 15 residues. The CDR3 region is CATSPPSGVRNEQFF. CDR3 nucleotide sequence: TGTGCCACCAGCCCCCCGTCGGGTGTGCGCAATGAGCAGTTCTTC.

The chain is built from TRBV28 and TRBJ1-5, with a tentative D call TRBD1 (6 bases). Germline CDR1 and CDR2: MDHEN and SYDVKM. There are 17 residues in the CDR3. V lost 3 bases and J 7 bases, leaving 22 bases between the germline ends. This CDR3 reads CASSLSGQSYSRQPQHF. As DNA, the CDR3 is TGTGCCAGCAGTTTGTCCGGACAGTCCTATTCCAGGCAGCCCCAGCATTTT.

The chain is built from TRBV27 and TRBJ1-4; D perhaps matches TRBD1 (6 bases). Germline values: CDR1 MNHEY, CDR2 SMNVEV (reference sequence). Trimming left V 1 base short and J 7 bases short, with 10 bases between. The CDR3 covers 14 residues. The CDR3 is CASSLLGQGEKLFF. CDR3 in DNA: TGTGCCAGCAGTTTATTGGGACAAGGTGAAAAACTGTTTTTT.

The V and J genes are TRBV5-6 and TRBJ1-2, with D possibly being TRBD1 (5 bases). Germline V lookup: CDR1 SGHDT, CDR2 YYEEEE. V was clipped by 3 bases and J by 5 bases, with 26 bases between them. The CDR3 length is 18 residues. CDR3 sequence: CASSSLQGRQALGYGYTF. As DNA, the CDR3 is TGTGCCAGCAGCTCCCTTCAGGGTCGGCAGGCATTAGGGTATGGCTACACCTTC. Full variable domain (missing parts from reference TRBV5-6 and TRBJ1-2): DAGVTQSPTHLIKTRGQQVTLRCSPKSGHDTVSWYQQALGQGPQFIFQYYEEEERQRGNFPDRFSGHQFPNYSSELNVNALLLGDSALYLCASSSLQGRQALGYGYTFGSGTRLTVV.

The CDR3 protein is CATSDSTGATYNEQFF. In DNA, the CDR3 is TGTGCCACCAGTGATTCGACGGGTGCTACCTACAATGAGCAGTTCTTC. This chain uses TRBV24-1 with TRBJ2-1, with D unclear. The CDR3 is made up of 16 amino acids. Germline values: CDR1 KGHDR, CDR2 SFDVKD. V lost 2 bases, J lost 2 bases, and 12 bases lay in between.

The chain is built from TRBV28 and TRBJ2-4, with D tentatively TRBD1 (6 bases). This CDR3 is 19 amino acids long. Per the germline V gene, CDR1 is MDHEN and CDR2 is SYDVKM. Trimming removed 5 bases at V and 0 bases at J, with 23 bases between. Here the CDR3 reads CASSGGGLDRFLAKNIQYF. The CDR3 DNA follows: TGTGCCAGCAGTGGGGGCGGACTCGACAGGTTTCTAGCCAAAAACATTCAGTACTTC.

V gene TRBV7-2 combines with J gene TRBJ2-2; 9 bases fit TRBD1. The CDR3 totals 18 residues. Losses at the gene ends were 5 bases for V and 3 bases for J; bases not matched to a gene: 13. Germline V CDR1 and CDR2: SGHTA, FQGNSA. The DNA of the CDR3 is TGTGCCAGCAGCGAAAGATCCCCGGGACAGGGATACACCGGGGAGCTGTTTTTT. Residues: CASSERSPGQGYTGELFF.

This clone has at least ten counts. The chain carries TRBV24-1 and TRBJ2-2, with D unresolved. The CDR3 is 12 amino acids. V lost 12 bases, J lost 2 bases, and 9 bases lay in between. Looked up from germline, CDR1 is KGHDR and CDR2 is SFDVKD. The chain's CDR3 is CACLGNTGELFF. In DNA, the CDR3 is TGTGCCTGTCTGGGCAACACCGGGGAGCTGTTTTTT.

This chain connects TRBV4-2 to TRBJ2-7; 10 bases line up with TRBD2. The CDR3 sequence is 14 residues long. Per germline, CDR1 LGHNA and CDR2 YNFKEQ. V dropped 6 bases and J dropped 4; count of bases not matched to a gene: 6. CDR3 region: CASSTSGITYEQYF. DNA of the CDR3: TGTGCCAGCAGTACTAGCGGGATCACGTACGAGCAGTACTTC.

The rearrangement joins TRBV7-9 to TRBJ1-1, with D possibly matching TRBD1 (5 bases). V lost 5 bases and J 6 bases, leaving 13 bases between the germline ends. The germline gives CDR1 SEHNR, CDR2 FQNEAQ (reference sequence). The length of the CDR3 is 13 residues. The CDR3 nucleotides read TGTGCCAGCAGCCCTCGGGGGGATGCTGAAGCTTTCTTT. It translates to CASSPRGDAEAFF.

The rearrangement joins TRBV28 to TRBJ1-4; no clear D. Germline CDR1 reads MDHEN; CDR2 reads SYDVKM. Between the trimmed V and J ends, which lost 8 bases and 7 bases, there was a span of 17 bases. The CDR3 is made up of 14 amino acids. CDR3 bases: TGTGCCAGCCTAAACCATGGGAGGGCTGAAAAACTGTTTTTT. Protein sequence: CASLNHGRAEKLFF.

The chain couples TRBV19 to TRBJ1-2; D gene unclear. V shed 3 bases and J shed 7 bases, with 12 bases lying between them. CDR1 is LNHDA and CDR2 is SQIVND in the germline V gene (reference sequence). This CDR3 is built from 13 residues. The CDR3 DNA reads TGTGCCAGTAGTATCGGGTTTTCTAGTGGCTACACCTTC. Protein: CASSIGFSSGYTF.

J is TRBJ1-1 and V is TRBV18, with a weak D call TRBD1 (5 bases). The V gene's germline CDR1 is KGHSH and CDR2 LQKENI. Between the trimmed V and J ends, which lost 0 bases and 3 bases, there was a span of 11 bases. The CDR3 has 15 amino acids. CDR3 nucleotide sequence: TGTGCCAGCTCACCACCGTCCAGGGCCGACACTGAAGCTTTCTTT. Translating it yields CASSPPSRADTEAFF. The variable domain in full, completed from reference TRBV18 and TRBJ1-1, reads NAGVMQNPRHLVRRRGQEARLRCSPMKGHSHVYWYRQLPEEGLKFMVYLQKENIIDESGMPKERFSAEFPKEGPSILRIQQVVRGDSAAYFCASSPPSRADTEAFFGQGTRLTVV.

This clone was seen only a few times. In DNA, the CDR3 is TGTGCCAGCAGGATAAACAGGGGGGCTAGCTCCTACGAGCAGTACTTC. Encoded protein: CASRINRGASSYEQYF. The genes are TRBV2 and TRBJ2-7, with TRBD1 identical over 8 bases. The germline gives CDR1 SNHLY, CDR2 FYNNEI. V shed 6 bases, J shed 0 bases, and the junction held 10 bases outside the gene matches. There are 16 residues in the CDR3. The variable domain in full, completed from reference TRBV2 and TRBJ2-7, reads EPEVTQTPSHQVTQMGQEVILRCVPISNHLYFYWYRQILGQKVEFLVSFYNNEISEKSEIFDDQFSVERPDGSNFTLKIRSTKLEDSAMYFCASRINRGASSYEQYFGPGTRLTVT.

The genes are TRBV18 and TRBJ1-3; TRBD1 agrees at 9 bases. Germline assignment: CDR1 KGHSH and CDR2 LQKENI. The CDR3 has 19 amino acids. The trim removed 6 bases at V and 0 bases at J, leaving 15 bases unmatched. CDR3 residues: CASSSTTGTGMSSGNTIYF. DNA of the CDR3: TGTGCCAGCTCCAGCACCACCGGGACAGGGATGAGCTCTGGAAACACCATATATTTT.

CDR3 coding DNA: TGTGCCAGCAGTTTGGGGACTGTAAACATTCAGTACTTC. Its protein is CASSLGTVNIQYF. The chain carries TRBV28 and TRBJ2-4; tentative D call: TRBD2 (6 bases). V dropped 3 bases and J dropped 6 bases, with 9 bases sitting between them. CDR1 and CDR2 from the germline V gene are MDHEN and SYDVKM. The length of the CDR3 is 13 residues.

The CDR3 loop is CASSIPQGLRNTIYF. In nucleotides, the CDR3 is TGTGCCAGTAGTATCCCTCAGGGGCTAAGAAACACCATATATTTT. The chain employs TRBV19 and TRBJ1-3; a possible D gene is TRBD1 (6 bases). Germline-derived CDR1 and CDR2 are LNHDA and SQIVND (reference sequence). The CDR3 is 15 amino acids. The germline V and J ends were trimmed by 3 bases and 5 bases, with 14 bases remaining between them. Variable domain in full (rest from reference TRBV19 and TRBJ1-3): DGGITQSPKYLFRKEGQNVTLSCEQNLNHDAMYWYRQDPGQGLRLIYYSQIVNDFQKGDIAEGYSVSREKKESFPLTVTSAQKNPTAFYLCASSIPQGLRNTIYFGEGSWLTVV.

The chain recombines TRBV6-5 with TRBJ1-2; 8 nucleotides agree with TRBD1. Unmatched junction bases numbered 5, after V lost 4 bases and J lost 1 base. Looked up from germline, CDR1 is MNHEY and CDR2 is SVGAGI. This CDR3 is 15 amino acids long. DNA for the CDR3: TGTGCCAGCAGTTGGACAGGGCGACTTAACTATGGCTACACCTTC. It translates to CASSWTGRLNYGYTF.

J is TRBJ1-1 and V is TRBV19; D perhaps matches TRBD1 (5 bases). Trimming pared 6 bases from V and 1 base from J, leaving 9 bases between. The CDR3 has 13 residues. The V gene's germline CDR1 is LNHDA and CDR2 SQIVND (reference sequence). This CDR3 reads CASRRQPNTEAFF. DNA of the CDR3: TGTGCCAGTAGGAGACAGCCGAACACTGAAGCTTTCTTT.

This clone was seen just once. CDR3: CASSPHGGQGYEQYF. CDR3 in DNA: TGTGCCAGCAGCCCCCATGGGGGACAGGGCTACGAGCAGTACTTC. The chain is built from TRBV9 and TRBJ2-7, with 9 bases aligning to TRBD1. V lost 4 bases and J lost 3; bases outside the gene matches: 8. Looked up from germline, CDR1 is SGDLS and CDR2 is YYNGEE. CDR3 length: 15 amino acids.

V is TRBV28 and J is TRBJ1-2, with D possibly matching TRBD1 (5 bases). The V gene lost 2 bases and the J gene lost 7 bases, with 11 bases spanning the gap. Germline lookup yields CDR1 MDHEN and CDR2 SYDVKM. This CDR3 contains 13 residues. The CDR3 region is CASSLGARFGYTF. The CDR3 nucleotides read TGTGCCAGCAGTTTAGGGGCTCGGTTTGGCTACACCTTC.